This TCR beta chain was documented in a study of T-cell reconstitution after alpha-beta-depleted transplantation in children. As it was prepared, the TCRbeta library received unique molecular identifiers. One entry per CDR3 protein, called by TCRdb with MiXCR from the PCR reads. The table lists 600,000 to 800,000 distinct CDR3 sequences, around 14% of them singletons. The ends were cut back, 7 bases at V and 2 bases at J, with 10 bases in the middle. CDR3 length: 14 amino acids. Germline V gene sequence: CDR1 SGHRS, CDR2 YFSETQ. This clonotype was counted ten times or more. The specimen comprised PBMCs, sampled before TCRalphabeta/CD19-depleted stem cell transplant. The chain links TRBV5-1 to TRBJ2-6; D is unresolved. The TCR comes from a girl aged 2 to 9 with congenital amegakaryocytic thrombocytopenia, due to receive a stem cell transplant. Here the CDR3 reads CASGVGTGANVLTF. The CDR3 DNA sequence: TGCGCCAGCGGGGTGGGAACTGGGGCCAACGTCCTGACTTTC. Together with reference TRBV5-1 and TRBJ2-6, the CDR3 gives the full variable domain: KAGVTQTPRYLIKTRGQQVTLSCSPISGHRSVSWYQQTPGQGLQFLFEYFSETQRNKGNFPGRFSGRQFSNSRSEMNVSTLELGDSALYLCASGVGTGANVLTFGAGSRLTVL.